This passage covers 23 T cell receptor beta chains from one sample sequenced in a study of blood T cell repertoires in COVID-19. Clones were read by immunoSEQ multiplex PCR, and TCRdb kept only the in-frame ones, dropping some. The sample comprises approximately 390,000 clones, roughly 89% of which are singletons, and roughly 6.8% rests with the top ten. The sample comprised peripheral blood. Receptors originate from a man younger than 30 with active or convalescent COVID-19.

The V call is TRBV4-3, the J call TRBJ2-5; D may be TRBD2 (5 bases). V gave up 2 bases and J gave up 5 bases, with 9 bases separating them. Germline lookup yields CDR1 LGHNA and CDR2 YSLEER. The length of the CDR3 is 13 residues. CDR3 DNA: TGCGCCAGCAGCCAACGACGGAGGGAGACCCAGTACTTC. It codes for CASSQRRRETQYF.

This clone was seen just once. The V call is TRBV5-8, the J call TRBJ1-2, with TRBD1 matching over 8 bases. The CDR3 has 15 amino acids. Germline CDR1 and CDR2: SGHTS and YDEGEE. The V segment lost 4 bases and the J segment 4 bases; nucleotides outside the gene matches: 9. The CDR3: CASSPLDRASYGYTF. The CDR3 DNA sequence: TGTGCCAGCAGCCCATTGGACAGGGCTAGCTATGGCTACACCTTC.

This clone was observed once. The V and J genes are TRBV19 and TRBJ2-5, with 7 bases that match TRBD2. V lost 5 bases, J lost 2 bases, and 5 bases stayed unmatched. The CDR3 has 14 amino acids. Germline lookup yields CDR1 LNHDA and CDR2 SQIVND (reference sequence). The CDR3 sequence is CASSFERGQETQYF. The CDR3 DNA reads TGTGCCAGTAGTTTCGAGCGGGGTCAAGAGACCCAGTACTTC.

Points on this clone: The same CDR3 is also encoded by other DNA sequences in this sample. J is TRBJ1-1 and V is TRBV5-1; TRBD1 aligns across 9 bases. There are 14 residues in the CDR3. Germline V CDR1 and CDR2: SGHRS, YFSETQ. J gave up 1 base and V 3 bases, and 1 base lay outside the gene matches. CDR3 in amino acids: CASSSGQGNTEAFF. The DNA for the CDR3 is TGCGCCAGCAGCTCGGGACAGGGGAACACTGAAGCTTTCTTT.

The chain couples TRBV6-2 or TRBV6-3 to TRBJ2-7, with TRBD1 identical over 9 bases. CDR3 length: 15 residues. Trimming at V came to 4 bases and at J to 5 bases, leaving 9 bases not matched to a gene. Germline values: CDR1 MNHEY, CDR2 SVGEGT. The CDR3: CASSSEGTGMNEQYF. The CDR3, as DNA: TGTGCCAGCAGTTCGGAGGGGACAGGGATGAACGAGCAGTACTTC.

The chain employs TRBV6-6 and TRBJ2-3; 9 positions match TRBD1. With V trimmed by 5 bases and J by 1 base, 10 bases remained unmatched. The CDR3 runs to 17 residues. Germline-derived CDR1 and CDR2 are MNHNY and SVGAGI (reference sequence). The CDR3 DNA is TGTGCCAGCAGTCGCCCGAACAGGGGGCTCGGCACAGATACGCAGTATTTT. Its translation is CASSRPNRGLGTDTQYF.

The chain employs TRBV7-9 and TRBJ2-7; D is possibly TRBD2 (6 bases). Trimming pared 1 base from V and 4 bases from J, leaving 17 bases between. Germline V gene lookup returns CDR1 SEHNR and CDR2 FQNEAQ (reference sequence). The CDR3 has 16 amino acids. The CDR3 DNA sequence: TGTGCCAGCAGCTTAGGTGATGGTAGCGGCGAATACGAGCAGTACTTC. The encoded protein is CASSLGDGSGEYEQYF.

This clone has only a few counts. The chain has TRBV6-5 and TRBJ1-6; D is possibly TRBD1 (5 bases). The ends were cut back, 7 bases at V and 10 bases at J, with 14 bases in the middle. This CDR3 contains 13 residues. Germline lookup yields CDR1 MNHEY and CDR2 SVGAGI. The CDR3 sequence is CASIPRRGSPLHF. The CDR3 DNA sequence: TGTGCCAGCATTCCCAGGAGGGGCTCACCCCTCCACTTT.

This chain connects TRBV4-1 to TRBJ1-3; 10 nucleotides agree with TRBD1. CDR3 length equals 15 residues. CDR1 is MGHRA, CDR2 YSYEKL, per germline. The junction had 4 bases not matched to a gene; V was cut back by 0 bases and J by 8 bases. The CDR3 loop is CASSQDRGTGDTIYF. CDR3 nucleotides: TGCGCCAGCAGCCAAGATCGGGGGACAGGGGACACCATATATTTT.

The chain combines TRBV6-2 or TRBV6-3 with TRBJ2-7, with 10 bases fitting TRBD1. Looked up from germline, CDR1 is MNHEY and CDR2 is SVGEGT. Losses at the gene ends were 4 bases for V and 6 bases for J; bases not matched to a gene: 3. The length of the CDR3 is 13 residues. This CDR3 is CASSWDRGLEQYF. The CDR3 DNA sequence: TGTGCCAGCAGTTGGGACAGGGGTCTCGAGCAGTACTTC.

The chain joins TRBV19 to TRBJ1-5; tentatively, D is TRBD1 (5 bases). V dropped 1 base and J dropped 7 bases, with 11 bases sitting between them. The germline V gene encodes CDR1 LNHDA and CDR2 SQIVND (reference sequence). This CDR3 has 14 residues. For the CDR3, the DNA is TGTGCCAGTAGTATAGCCCAGGGTGGACAGCCCCAGCATTTT. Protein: CASSIAQGGQPQHF. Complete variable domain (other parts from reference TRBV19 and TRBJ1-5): DGGITQSPKYLFRKEGQNVTLSCEQNLNHDAMYWYRQDPGQGLRLIYYSQIVNDFQKGDIAEGYSVSREKKESFPLTVTSAQKNPTAFYLCASSIAQGGQPQHFGDGTRLSIL.

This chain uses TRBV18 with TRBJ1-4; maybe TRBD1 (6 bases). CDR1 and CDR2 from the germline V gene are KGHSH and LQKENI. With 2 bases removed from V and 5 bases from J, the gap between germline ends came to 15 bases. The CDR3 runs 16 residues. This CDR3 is CASSPSRTVPNEKLFF. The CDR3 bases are TGTGCCAGCTCACCAAGTAGGACAGTGCCAAATGAAAAACTGTTTTTT.

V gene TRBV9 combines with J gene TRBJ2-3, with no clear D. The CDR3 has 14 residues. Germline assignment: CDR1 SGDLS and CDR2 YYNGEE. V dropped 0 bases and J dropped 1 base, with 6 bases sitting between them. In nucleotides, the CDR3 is TGTGCCAGCAGCGTAGCGGTGGGCACAGATACGCAGTATTTT. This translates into CASSVAVGTDTQYF.

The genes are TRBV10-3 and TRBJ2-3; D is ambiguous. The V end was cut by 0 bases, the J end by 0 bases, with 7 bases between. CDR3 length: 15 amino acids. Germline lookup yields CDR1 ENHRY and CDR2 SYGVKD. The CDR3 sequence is CAISESGLSTDTQYF. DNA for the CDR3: TGTGCCATCAGTGAGTCGGGCCTAAGCACAGATACGCAGTATTTT.

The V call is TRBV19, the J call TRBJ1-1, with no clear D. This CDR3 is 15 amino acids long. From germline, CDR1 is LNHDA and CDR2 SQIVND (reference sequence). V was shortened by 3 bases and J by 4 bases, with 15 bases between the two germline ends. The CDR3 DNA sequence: TGTGCCAGTAGTATTGTTGCACGGCACAGCACTGAAGCTTTCTTT. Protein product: CASSIVARHSTEAFF.

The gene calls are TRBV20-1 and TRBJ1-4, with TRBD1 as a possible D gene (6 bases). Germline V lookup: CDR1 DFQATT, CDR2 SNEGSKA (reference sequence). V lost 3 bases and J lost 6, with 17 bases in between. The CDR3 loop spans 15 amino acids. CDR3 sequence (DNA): TGCAGTGCTAGTATCGGGGGGGCAGATGATGAAAAACTGTTTTTT. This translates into CSASIGGADDEKLFF.

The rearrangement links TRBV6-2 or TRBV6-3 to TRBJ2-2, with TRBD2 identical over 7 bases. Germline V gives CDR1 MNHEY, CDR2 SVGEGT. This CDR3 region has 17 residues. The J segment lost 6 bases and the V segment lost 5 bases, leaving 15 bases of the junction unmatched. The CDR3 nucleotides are TGTGCCAGCAGTAACGGACTCCATTGGCGGGAGCCCGGGGAGCTGTTTTTT. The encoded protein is CASSNGLHWREPGELFF.

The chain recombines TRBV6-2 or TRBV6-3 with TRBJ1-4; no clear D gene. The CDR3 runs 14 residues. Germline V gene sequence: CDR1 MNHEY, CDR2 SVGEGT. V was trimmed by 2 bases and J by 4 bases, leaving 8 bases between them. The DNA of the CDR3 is TGTGCCAGCAGTTACGTCAGCGTTAATGAAAAACTGTTTTTT. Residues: CASSYVSVNEKLFF.

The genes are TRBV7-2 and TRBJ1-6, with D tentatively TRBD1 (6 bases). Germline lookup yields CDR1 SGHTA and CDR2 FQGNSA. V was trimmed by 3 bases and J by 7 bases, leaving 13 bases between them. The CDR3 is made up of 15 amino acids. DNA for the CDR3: TGTGCCAGCAGCTTGGCCAGGGGTGTGAATTCACCCCTCCACTTT. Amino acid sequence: CASSLARGVNSPLHF.

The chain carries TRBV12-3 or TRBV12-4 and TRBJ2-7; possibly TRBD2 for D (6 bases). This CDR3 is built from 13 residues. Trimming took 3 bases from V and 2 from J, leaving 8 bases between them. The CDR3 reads CASSFGGTYEQYF. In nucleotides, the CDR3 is TGTGCCAGCAGTTTCGGCGGGACCTACGAGCAGTACTTC.

CDR3 residues: CASSQFSGIVTDTQYF. CDR3 DNA: TGTGCCAGCAGTCAATTTAGCGGAATTGTCACAGATACGCAGTATTTT. The V call is TRBV6-2 or TRBV6-3, the J call TRBJ2-3; TRBD2 is a possible D gene (6 bases). V was trimmed by 5 bases and J by 2 bases, leaving 17 bases between them. The CDR3 sequence is 16 residues long. CDR1 and CDR2 (germline): MNHEY, SVGEGT.

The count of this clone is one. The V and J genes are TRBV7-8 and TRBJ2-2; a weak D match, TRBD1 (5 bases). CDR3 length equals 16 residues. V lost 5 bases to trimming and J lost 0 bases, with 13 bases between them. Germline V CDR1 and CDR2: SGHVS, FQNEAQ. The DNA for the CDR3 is TGTGCCAGCAGCAGCAGACAGTTGGCGAACACCGGGGAGCTGTTTTTT. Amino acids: CASSSRQLANTGELFF. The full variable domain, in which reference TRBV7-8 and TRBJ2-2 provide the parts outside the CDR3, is GAGVSQSPRYKVAKRGQDVALRCDPISGHVSLFWYQQALGQGPEFLTYFQNEAQLDKSGLPSDRFFAERPEGSVSTLKIQRTQQEDSAVYLCASSSRQLANTGELFFGEGSRLTVL.

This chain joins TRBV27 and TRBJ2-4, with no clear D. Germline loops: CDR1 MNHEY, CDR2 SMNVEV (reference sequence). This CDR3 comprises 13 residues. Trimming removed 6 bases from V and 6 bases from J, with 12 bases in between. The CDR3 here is CASRSFSGNIQYF. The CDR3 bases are TGTGCCAGCAGGAGTTTTTCGGGAAACATTCAGTACTTC.